The clone carrying this T cell receptor (beta chain) was observed many times. The CDR3 totals 16 residues. Germline CDR1 is SGDLS and CDR2 is YYNGEE. The ends were cut back, 6 bases at V and 3 bases at J, with 18 bases in the middle. The sample belongs to a study of blood T cell repertoires in COVID-19. Overall study context: COVID-19 samples, acute and convalescent, were from the United States, Italy and Spain. T cells, B-cell-depleted T cells, or PBMCs provided the cDNA or gDNA that served as material.

Authors' analysis steps: Nucleated cell counts were estimated from reference gene primer amplification. Produced via immunoSEQ multiplex PCR; TCRdb's table is partial and in-frame only. The V and J calls and clone size were taken over from that table, and D and trimming were inferred from the DNA. The repertoire has 200,000 to 250,000 clones, roughly 75% of them found once; the top ten carry more than 7%. The sample was peripheral blood. The V call is TRBV9, the J call TRBJ2-2; D ambiguous. This TCR was sampled from a woman between 65 and 79 years old with acute or convalescent COVID-19. CDR3 DNA sequence: TGTGCCAGCACCCAGAGGCTCTCGACCCACACCGGGGAGCTGTTTTTT. Its translation is CASTQRLSTHTGELFF.